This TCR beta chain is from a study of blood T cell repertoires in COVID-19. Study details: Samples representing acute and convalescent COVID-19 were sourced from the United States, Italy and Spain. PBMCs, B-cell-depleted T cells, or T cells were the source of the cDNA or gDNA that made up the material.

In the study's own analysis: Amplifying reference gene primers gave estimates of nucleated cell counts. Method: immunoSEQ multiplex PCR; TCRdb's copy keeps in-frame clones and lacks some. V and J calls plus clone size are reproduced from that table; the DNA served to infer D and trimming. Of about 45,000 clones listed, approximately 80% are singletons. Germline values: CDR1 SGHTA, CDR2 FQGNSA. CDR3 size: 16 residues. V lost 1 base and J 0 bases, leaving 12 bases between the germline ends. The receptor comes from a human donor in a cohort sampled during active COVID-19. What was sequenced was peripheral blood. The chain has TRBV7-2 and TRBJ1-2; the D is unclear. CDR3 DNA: TGTGCCAGCAGCTTAGGAGGAGTGAGAACTAACTATGGCTACACCTTC. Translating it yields CASSLGGVRTNYGYTF.